This T cell receptor (beta chain) was identified in a study of CD8+ T cells in alopecia areata. In the study overall: Treated patients received oral tofacitinib, 5 to 10 mg twice daily. Study outcomes and limitations: Scalp and blood retained many expanded lesional clones during tofacitinib. Within the top 100, expanded CD8+ clones significantly decreased with tofacitinib, as did scalp clonality.

Extraction and reverse transcription of RNA yielded cDNA as the sequencing template. Only in-frame clones appear in the TCRdb table, and some are missing; sequencing was by immunoSEQ multiplex PCR. The repertoire holds 150,000 to 200,000 clones, with more than 45% as singletons. Concerning this clone itself: The antigen remains undetermined.

The CDR3 spans 14 residues. The germline V gene has CDR1 SGHRS and CDR2 YFSETQ. Trimming removed 3 bases from V and 4 bases from J, with 10 bases in between. Described treatment: oral pan-JAK inhibitor, 5-10 mg twice daily. The sorting of PBMCs gave CD4+ and CD8+ T cells. The chain joins TRBV5-1 to TRBJ2-2, with D possibly being TRBD1 (6 bases). The clonotype comes from a human donor with alopecia areata. Material: CD4+ T cells sorted from blood, obtained at week 24, from a patient treated with tofacitinib. The CDR3 DNA follows: TGCGCCAGCAGCTGGAAGACAGGCACCGGGGAGCTGTTTTTT. This gives the protein CASSWKTGTGELFF.